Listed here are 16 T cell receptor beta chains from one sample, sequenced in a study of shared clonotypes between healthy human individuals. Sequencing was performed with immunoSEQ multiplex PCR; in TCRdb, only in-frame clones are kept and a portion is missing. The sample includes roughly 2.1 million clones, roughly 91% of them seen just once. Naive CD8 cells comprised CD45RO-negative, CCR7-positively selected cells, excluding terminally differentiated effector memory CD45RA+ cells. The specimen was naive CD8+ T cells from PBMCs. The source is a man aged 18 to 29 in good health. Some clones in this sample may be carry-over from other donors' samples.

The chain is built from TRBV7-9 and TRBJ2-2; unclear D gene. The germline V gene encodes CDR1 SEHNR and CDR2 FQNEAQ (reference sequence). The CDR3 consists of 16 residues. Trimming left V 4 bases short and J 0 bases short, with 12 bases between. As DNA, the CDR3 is TGTGCCAGCAGCTCCTACTCCACGCCGAACACCGGGGAGCTGTTTTTT. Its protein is CASSSYSTPNTGELFF. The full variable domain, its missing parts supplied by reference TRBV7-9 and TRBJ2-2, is DTGVSQNPRHKITKRGQNVTFRCDPISEHNRLYWYRQTLGQGPEFLTYFQNEAQLEKSRLLSDRFSAERPKGSFSTLEIQRTEQGDSAMYLCASSSYSTPNTGELFFGEGSRLTVL.

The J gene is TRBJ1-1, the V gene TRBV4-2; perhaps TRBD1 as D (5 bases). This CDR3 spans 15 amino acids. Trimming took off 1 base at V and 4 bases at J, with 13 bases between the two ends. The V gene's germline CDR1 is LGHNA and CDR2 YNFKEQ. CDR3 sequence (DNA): TGTGCCAGCAGCCAAGTGGGCCAGGGAGCCACTGAAGCTTTCTTT. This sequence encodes CASSQVGQGATEAFF.

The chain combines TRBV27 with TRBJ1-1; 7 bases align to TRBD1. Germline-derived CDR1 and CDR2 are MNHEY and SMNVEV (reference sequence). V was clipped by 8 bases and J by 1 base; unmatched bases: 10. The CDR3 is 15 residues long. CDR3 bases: TGTGCCAGCGGTAAACAGGGGATTCGGAACACTGAAGCTTTCTTT. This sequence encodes CASGKQGIRNTEAFF.

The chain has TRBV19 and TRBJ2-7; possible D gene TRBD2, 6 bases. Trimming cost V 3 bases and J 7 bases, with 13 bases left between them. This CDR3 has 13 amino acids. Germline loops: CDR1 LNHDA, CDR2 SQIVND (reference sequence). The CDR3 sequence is CASSIDGEEEQYF. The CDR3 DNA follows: TGTGCCAGTAGTATCGACGGGGAGGAGGAGCAGTACTTC.

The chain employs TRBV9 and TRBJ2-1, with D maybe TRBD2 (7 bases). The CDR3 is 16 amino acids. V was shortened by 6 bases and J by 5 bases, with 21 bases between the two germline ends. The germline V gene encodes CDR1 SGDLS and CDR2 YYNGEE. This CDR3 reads CASTPRGGRADNEQFF. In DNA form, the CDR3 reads TGTGCCAGCACTCCCCGAGGGGGGAGGGCCGACAATGAGCAGTTCTTC.

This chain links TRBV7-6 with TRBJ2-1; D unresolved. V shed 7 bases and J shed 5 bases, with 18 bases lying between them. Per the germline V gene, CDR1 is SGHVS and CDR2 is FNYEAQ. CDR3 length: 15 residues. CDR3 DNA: TGTGCCAGCACCCCGAGCCCGTTCTCGAACAATGAGCAGTTCTTC. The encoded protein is CASTPSPFSNNEQFF.

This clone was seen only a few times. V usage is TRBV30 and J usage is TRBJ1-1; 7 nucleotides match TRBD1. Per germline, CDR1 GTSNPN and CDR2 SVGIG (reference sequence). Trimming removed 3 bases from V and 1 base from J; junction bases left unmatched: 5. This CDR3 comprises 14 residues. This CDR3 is CAWRHRGGNTEAFF. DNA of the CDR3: TGTGCCTGGAGGCACAGGGGAGGGAACACTGAAGCTTTCTTT. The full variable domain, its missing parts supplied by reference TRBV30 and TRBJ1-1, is SQTIHQWPATLVQPVGSPLSLECTVEGTSNPNLYWYRQAAGRGLQLLFYSVGIGQISSEVPQNLSASRPQDRQFILSSKKLLLSDSGFYLCAWRHRGGNTEAFFGQGTRLTVV.

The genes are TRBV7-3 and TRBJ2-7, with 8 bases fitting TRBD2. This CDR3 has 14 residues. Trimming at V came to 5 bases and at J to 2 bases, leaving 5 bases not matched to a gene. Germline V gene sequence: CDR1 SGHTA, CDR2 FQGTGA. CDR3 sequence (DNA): TGTGCCAGCAGCCTCGGGGGGGCGCCCTACGAGCAGTACTTC. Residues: CASSLGGAPYEQYF.

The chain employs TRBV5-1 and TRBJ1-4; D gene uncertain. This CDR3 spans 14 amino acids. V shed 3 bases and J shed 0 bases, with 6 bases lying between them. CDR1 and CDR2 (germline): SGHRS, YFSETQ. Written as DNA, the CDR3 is TGCGCCAGCAGCTCCCGGCCAACTAATGAAAAACTGTTTTTT. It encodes CASSSRPTNEKLFF.

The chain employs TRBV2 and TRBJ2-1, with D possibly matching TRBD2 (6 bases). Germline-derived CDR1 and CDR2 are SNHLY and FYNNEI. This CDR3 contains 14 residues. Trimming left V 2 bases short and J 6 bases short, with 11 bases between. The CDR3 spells CASSEFAGRNEQFF. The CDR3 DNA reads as TGTGCCAGCAGTGAATTCGCGGGACGCAATGAGCAGTTCTTC.

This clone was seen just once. CDR3 sequence reads: CASSSLRTGEYEQYF. CDR3 bases: TGTGCCAGCAGTAGCCTTAGGACGGGGGAATACGAGCAGTACTTC. The chain recombines TRBV6-1 with TRBJ2-7; weak D call: TRBD2 (6 bases). This CDR3 contains 15 residues. Trimming pared 5 bases from V and 4 bases from J, leaving 18 bases between. CDR1 is MNHNS and CDR2 is SASEGT in the germline V gene.

The CDR3 region is CASRLGTAGYTF. The CDR3 DNA is TGTGCCAGTAGGCTGGGGACAGCAGGCTACACCTTC. This rearrangement joins TRBV19 to TRBJ1-2, with 7 bases fitting TRBD1. The CDR3 totals 12 residues. V shed 6 bases, J shed 8 bases, and the junction held 6 bases outside the gene matches. Germline values: CDR1 LNHDA, CDR2 SQIVND (reference sequence). Complete variable domain (other parts from reference TRBV19 and TRBJ1-2): DGGITQSPKYLFRKEGQNVTLSCEQNLNHDAMYWYRQDPGQGLRLIYYSQIVNDFQKGDIAEGYSVSREKKESFPLTVTSAQKNPTAFYLCASRLGTAGYTFGSGTRLTVV.

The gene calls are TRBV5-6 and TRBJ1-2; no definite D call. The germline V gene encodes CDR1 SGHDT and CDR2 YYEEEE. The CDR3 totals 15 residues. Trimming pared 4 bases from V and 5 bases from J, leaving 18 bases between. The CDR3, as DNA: TGTGCCAGCAGCCAAGGCACGAGGGTACCTTATGGCTACACCTTC. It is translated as CASSQGTRVPYGYTF. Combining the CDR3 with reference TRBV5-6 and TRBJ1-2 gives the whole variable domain DAGVTQSPTHLIKTRGQQVTLRCSPKSGHDTVSWYQQALGQGPQFIFQYYEEEERQRGNFPDRFSGHQFPNYSSELNVNALLLGDSALYLCASSQGTRVPYGYTFGSGTRLTVV.

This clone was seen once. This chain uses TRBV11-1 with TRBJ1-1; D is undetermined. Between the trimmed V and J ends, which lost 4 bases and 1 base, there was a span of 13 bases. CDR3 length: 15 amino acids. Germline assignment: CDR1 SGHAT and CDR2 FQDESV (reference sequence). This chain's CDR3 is CASSSNTRANTEAFF. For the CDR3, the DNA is TGTGCCAGCAGCTCAAATACTCGAGCGAACACTGAAGCTTTCTTT.

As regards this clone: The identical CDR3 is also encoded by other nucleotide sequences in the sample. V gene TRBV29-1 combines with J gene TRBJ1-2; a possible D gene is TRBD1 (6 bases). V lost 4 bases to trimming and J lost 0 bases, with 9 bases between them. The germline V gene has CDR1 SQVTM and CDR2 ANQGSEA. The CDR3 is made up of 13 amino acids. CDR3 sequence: CSVVGGTNYGYTF. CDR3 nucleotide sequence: TGCAGCGTTGTAGGGGGGACTAACTATGGCTACACCTTC.

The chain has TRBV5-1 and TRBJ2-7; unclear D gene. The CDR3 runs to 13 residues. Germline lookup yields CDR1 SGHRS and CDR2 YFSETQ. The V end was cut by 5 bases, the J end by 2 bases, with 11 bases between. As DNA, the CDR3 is TGCGCCAGCAGTCCGACGGCAACCTACGAGCAGTACTTC. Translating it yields CASSPTATYEQYF.